One TCR beta chain is described in this entry. Antigen: not known. TCRdb's copy holds only in-frame clones and misses some; the assay was immunoSEQ multiplex PCR. This sample carries tens of thousands of clones, about nine tenths of them seen once, and the ten largest clones take over 1.5%. This specimen comes from a study of a mutant IDH1 vaccine in newly diagnosed glioma. Study at large: Vaccination started 4-6 weeks after radiotherapy alone, or with temozolomide cycles. There were approximately 62% males and around 38% females among treated patients, whose mean age was approximately 44 years. Previous treatment comprised radiotherapy, temozolomide, or both, mostly both.

Time point: week 35, safety follow-up. Vaccine doses each comprised 300 ug of mutant IDH1 20-mer peptide, with topical imiquimod. Eight vaccinations reached patients in weeks 1, 3, 5, 7, 11, 15, 19 and 23. Sequencing was performed on PBMCs, taken from a glioma patient whose treatment included an IDH1 peptide vaccine. The TCR was taken from a man in his forties with glioma.

CDR3 DNA sequence: TGTGCCAGCAGTTACTCGGGGGCGGTCACCGGGGAGCTGTTTTTT. This sequence encodes CASSYSGAVTGELFF. This chain uses TRBV6-5 with TRBJ2-2; D is possibly TRBD1 (6 bases). This CDR3 comprises 15 residues. CDR1 and CDR2 from the germline V gene are MNHEY and SVGAGI. V was trimmed by 0 bases and J by 4 bases, leaving 9 bases between them.